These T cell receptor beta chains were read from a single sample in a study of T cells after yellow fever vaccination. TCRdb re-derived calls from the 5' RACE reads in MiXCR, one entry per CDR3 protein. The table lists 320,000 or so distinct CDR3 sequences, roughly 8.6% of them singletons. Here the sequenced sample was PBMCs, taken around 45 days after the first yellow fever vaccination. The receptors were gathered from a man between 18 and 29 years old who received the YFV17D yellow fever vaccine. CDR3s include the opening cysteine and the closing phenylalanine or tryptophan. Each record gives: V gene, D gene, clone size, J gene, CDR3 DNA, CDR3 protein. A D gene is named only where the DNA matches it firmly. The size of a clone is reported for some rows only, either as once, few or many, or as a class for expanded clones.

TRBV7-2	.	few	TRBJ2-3	TGTGCCAGCACGGACTTTGGGGGCACAGATACGCAGTATTTT	CASTDFGGTDTQYF
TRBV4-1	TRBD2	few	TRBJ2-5	TGCGCCAGCAGCCAAGAAGGGCTAGCGGGGTGGGAGACCCAGTACTTC	CASSQEGLAGWETQYF
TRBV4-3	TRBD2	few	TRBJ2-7	TGCGCCAGCAGCCAAGATATCGGGACTAGCGGGGCTCGAGAGCAGTACTTC	CASSQDIGTSGAREQYF
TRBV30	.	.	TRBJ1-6	TGTGCCTGGAGCAGGGATGGATCACCCCTCCACTTT	CAWSRDGSPLHF
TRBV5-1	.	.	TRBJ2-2	TGCGCCAGCAGCTTGGTTACCGGGAACACCGGGGAGCTGTTTTTT	CASSLVTGNTGELFF
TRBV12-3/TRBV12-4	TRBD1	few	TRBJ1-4	TGTGCCAGCACCCGAGCAGGGGGGACTAATGAAAAACTGTTTTTT	CASTRAGGTNEKLFF
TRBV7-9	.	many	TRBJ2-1	TGTGCCAGCAGCCTGACAGTCAATGAGCAGTTCTTC	CASSLTVNEQFF
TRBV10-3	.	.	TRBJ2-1	TGTGCCATTGTGGGGGACTCCTACAATGAGCAGTTCTTC	CAIVGDSYNEQFF
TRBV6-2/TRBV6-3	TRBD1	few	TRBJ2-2	TGTGCCAGCAGTTCCTCCGGGACAGGGGTTCCGGGGGCCGGGGAGCTGTTTTTT	CASSSSGTGVPGAGELFF
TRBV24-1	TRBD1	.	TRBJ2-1	TGTGCCACCAGTGATCCCCCGGACAGGGACGGGACCTACAATGAGCAGTTCTTC	CATSDPPDRDGTYNEQFF
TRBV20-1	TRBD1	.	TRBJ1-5	TGCAGTGCTACGACAGGGAACCAGCCCCAGCATTTT	CSATTGNQPQHF
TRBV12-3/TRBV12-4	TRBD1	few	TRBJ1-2	TGTGCCAGCAGTGCGAACAGGGGACTCGGCTACACCTTC	CASSANRGLGYTF
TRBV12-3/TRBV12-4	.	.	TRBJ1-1	TGTGCCAGCGCCCTTGGGGGGGCGGCTGAAGCTTTCTTT	CASALGGAAEAFF
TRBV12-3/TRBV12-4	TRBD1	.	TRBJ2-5	TGTGCCAGCAGTTCTGGGACAGGGGGCTTCGAGACCCAGTACTTC	CASSSGTGGFETQYF
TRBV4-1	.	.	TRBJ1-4	TGCGCCAGCAGCCTTCTTGGGGATGAAAAACTGTTTTTT	CASSLLGDEKLFF
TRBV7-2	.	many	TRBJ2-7	TGTGCCAGCAGCTCCTTTTACTACGAGCAGTACTTC	CASSSFYYEQYF
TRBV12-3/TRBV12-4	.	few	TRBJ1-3	TGTGCCAGCAGCGACCTAATCTCTGGAAACACCATATATTTT	CASSDLISGNTIYF
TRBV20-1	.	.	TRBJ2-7	TGCAGTGCCAGTCCCCACGAGCAGTACTTC	CSASPHEQYF
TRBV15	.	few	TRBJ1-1	TGTGCCACCAGGGGTTGGGCAGATATGAACACTGAAGCTTTCTTT	CATRGWADMNTEAFF
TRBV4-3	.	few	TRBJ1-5	TGCGCCAGCAGCCAAGATTCTGATAGCAATCAGCCCCAGCATTTT	CASSQDSDSNQPQHF
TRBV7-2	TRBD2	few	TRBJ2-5	TGTGCCAGCAGCTTGCCACTAGCGGGGGTGGAGACCCAGTACTTC	CASSLPLAGVETQYF
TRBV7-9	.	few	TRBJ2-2	TGTGCCAGCAGCTTAGGTTGGACCGGGGAGCTGTTTTTT	CASSLGWTGELFF
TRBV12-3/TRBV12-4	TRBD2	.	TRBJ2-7	TGTGCCAGCACCGGACGGCGGGGGGAGCAGTACTTC	CASTGRRGEQYF
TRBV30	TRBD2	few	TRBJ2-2	TGTGCCTGGAGTGTCCTACTAGCGGGGGGAACCGGGGAGCTGTTTTTT	CAWSVLLAGGTGELFF
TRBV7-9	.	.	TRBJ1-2	TGTGCCAGCAGCTTGGGAGGGAACAACTATGGCTACACCTTC	CASSLGGNNYGYTF
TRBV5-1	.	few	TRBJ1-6	TGCGCCAGCAGCCCCCTTTGGGGGGAGGGTTCACCCCTCCACTTT	CASSPLWGEGSPLHF
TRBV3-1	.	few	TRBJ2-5	TGTGCCAGCAGCCAGTGGGAAGATCGCGAGACCCAGTACTTC	CASSQWEDRETQYF
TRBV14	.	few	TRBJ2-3	TGTGCCAGCAGTCCTGGGACTGGTGGCGGTACGCAGTATTTT	CASSPGTGGGTQYF
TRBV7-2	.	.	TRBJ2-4	TGTGCCAGCAGCGAGGGATCGAACATTCAGTACTTC	CASSEGSNIQYF
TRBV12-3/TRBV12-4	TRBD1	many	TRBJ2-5	TGTGCCAGCAGTTTAGACAGGGGGCTACAAGAGACCCAGTACTTC	CASSLDRGLQETQYF
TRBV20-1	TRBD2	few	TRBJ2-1	TGCAGTGCTAGAGGGACTAGCGGGGATAGCGGGGCTTACAATGAGCAGTTCTTC	CSARGTSGDSGAYNEQFF
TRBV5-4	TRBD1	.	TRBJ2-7	TGTGCCGTCAGTCGTTTGGACAGGGGTATCGACGAGCAGTACTTC	CAVSRLDRGIDEQYF
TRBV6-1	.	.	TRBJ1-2	TGTGCCAGCAGTGAAGATCCTAGCTATGGCTACACCTTC	CASSEDPSYGYTF
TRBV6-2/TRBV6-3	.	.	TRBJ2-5	TGTGCCAGCAGCCCCCGGATGGGCAGCGAGACCCAGTACTTC	CASSPRMGSETQYF
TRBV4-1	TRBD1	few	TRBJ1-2	TGCGCCAGCAGCCGACCGGGACAGGGTTATGACTACACCTTC	CASSRPGQGYDYTF
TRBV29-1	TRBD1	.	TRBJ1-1	TGCAGCGTTGGATACCGGGACAGGGTGAGCACTGAAGCTTTCTTT	CSVGYRDRVSTEAFF
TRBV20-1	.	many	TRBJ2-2	TGCAGTGCTAGGAACCAGCGTGGCACCGGGGAGCTGTTTTTT	CSARNQRGTGELFF
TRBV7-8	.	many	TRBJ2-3	TGTGCCAGCAGCTTAGCGCCTAATACGCAGTATTTT	CASSLAPNTQYF
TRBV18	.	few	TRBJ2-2	TGTGCCAGCTCACCGGAGCTAAACACCGGGGAGCTGTTTTTT	CASSPELNTGELFF
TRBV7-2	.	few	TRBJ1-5	TGTGCCAGCAGCTTAATGGGGGTTGATCAGCCCCAGCATTTT	CASSLMGVDQPQHF
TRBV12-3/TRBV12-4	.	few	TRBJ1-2	TGTGCCAGCAGTTTAGTGGGTGCACGGCAGGGAGACGGCTACACCTTC	CASSLVGARQGDGYTF
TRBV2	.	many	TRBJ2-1	TGTGCCAGCGACAACTACAATGAGCAGTTCTTC	CASDNYNEQFF
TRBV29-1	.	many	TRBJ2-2	TGCAGCGTTGGAGGGTTTGAAGGGTGGAGCGGGGAGCTGTTTTTT	CSVGGFEGWSGELFF
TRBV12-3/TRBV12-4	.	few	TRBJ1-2	TGTGCCAGCAGTTTCTATAAGGGATTTAACTATGGCTACACCTTC	CASSFYKGFNYGYTF
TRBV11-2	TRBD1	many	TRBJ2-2	TGTGCCAGCAGCTTTTCCATATACAGGGGGCGCGTGTACACCGGGGAGCTGTTTTTT	CASSFSIYRGRVYTGELFF
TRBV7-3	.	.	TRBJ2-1	TGTGCCAGCAGTCAAAAGGGTGTGAGCTCCTACAATGAGCAGTTCTTC	CASSQKGVSSYNEQFF
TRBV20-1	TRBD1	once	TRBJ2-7	TGCAGTGCACCCGGGACAGGGGCCGGATACGAGCAGTACTTC	CSAPGTGAGYEQYF
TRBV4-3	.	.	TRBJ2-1	TGCGCCAGCAGCCAGCGGTGGGGGTCGTACAATGAGCAGTTCTTC	CASSQRWGSYNEQFF
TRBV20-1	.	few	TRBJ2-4	TGCAGTGCTAGATGGGTTCGAGATGTAATTCAGTACTTC	CSARWVRDVIQYF
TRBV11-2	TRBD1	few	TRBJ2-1	TGTGCCAGCATCATCAAGGGACAGGGTCTTTACAATGAGCAGTTCTTC	CASIIKGQGLYNEQFF
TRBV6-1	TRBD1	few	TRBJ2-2	TGTGCCAGCAGTGCAACAGGGGGCGGCGGGGAGCTGTTTTTT	CASSATGGGGELFF
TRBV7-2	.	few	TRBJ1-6	TGTGCCAGCAGCCTACCCGGGGCTTACCTTCCTTCACCCCTCCACTTT	CASSLPGAYLPSPLHF
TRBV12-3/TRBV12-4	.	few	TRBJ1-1	TGTGCCAGCAGTTTTCTTGCAGGGGAAGCTTTCTTT	CASSFLAGEAFF
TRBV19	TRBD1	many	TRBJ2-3	TGTGCCAGTAGCCCGAGTAGCAGGGGGTCGGATACGCAGTATTTT	CASSPSSRGSDTQYF
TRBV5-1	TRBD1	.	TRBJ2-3	TGCGCCAGCAGCCCCCTTTGGAACAGGGGAACAGATACGCAGTATTTT	CASSPLWNRGTDTQYF
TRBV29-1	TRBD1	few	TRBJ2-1	TGCAGCGTTATTAGAGGACAGGGCTTCAATGAGCAGTTCTTC	CSVIRGQGFNEQFF
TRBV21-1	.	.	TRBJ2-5	TGTGCCAGCAGCAAAGGGACAGGGGAAGAGACCCAGTACTTC	CASSKGTGEETQYF
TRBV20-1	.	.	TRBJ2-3	TGCAGTGCTAGACCTTTGGGGGCAGGGGATACGCAGTATTTT	CSARPLGAGDTQYF
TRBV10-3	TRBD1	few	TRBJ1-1	TGTGCCATCAGTCCGGGACAGGGTCGAAACACTGAAGCTTTCTTT	CAISPGQGRNTEAFF
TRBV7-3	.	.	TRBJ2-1	TGTGCCAGCAGCTTATACAACAACAATGAGCAGTTCTTC	CASSLYNNNEQFF